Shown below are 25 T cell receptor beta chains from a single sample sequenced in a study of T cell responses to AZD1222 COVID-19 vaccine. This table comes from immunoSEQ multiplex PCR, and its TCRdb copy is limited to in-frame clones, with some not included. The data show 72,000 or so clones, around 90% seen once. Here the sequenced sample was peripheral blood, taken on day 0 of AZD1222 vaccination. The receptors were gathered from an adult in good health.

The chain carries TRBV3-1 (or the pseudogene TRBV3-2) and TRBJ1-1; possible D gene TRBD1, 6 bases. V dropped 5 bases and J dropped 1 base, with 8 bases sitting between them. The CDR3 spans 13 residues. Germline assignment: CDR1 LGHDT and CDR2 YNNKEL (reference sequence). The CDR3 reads CASSGRGNTEAFF. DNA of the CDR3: TGTGCCAGCAGCGGCAGGGGGAACACTGAAGCTTTCTTT.

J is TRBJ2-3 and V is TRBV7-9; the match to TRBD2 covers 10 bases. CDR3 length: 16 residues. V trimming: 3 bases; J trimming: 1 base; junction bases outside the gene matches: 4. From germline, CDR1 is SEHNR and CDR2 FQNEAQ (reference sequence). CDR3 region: CASSFRTSGRTDTQYF. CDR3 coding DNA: TGTGCCAGCAGCTTTCGGACTAGCGGACGCACAGATACGCAGTATTTT.

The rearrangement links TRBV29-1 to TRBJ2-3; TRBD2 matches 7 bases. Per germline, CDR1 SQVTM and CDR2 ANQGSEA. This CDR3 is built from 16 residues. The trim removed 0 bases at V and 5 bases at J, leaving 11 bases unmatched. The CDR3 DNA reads TGCAGCGTTGAAGATTGGGAGGGCGGGGGACGAGATACGCAGTATTTT. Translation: CSVEDWEGGGRDTQYF.

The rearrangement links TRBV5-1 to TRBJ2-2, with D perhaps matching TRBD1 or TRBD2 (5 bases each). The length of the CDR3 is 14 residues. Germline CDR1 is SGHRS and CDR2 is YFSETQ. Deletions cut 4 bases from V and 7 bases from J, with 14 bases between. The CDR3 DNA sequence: TGCGCCAGCAGCATGGACACCGCGGGCGGGGAGCTGTTTTTT. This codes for CASSMDTAGGELFF.

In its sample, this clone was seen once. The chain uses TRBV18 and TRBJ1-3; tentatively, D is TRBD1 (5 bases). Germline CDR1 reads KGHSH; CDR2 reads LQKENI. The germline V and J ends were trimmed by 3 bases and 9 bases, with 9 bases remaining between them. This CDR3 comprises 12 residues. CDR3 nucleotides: TGTGCCAGCTCACCTCGGGACGCCACCATATATTTT. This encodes CASSPRDATIYF.

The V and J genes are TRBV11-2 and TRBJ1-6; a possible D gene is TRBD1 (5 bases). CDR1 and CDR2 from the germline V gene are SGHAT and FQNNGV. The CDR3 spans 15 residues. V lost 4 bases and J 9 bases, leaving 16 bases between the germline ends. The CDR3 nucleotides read TGTGCCAGCAGCTCCCCCCGGGGCGGGAGTTCACCCCTCCACTTT. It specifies CASSSPRGGSSPLHF.

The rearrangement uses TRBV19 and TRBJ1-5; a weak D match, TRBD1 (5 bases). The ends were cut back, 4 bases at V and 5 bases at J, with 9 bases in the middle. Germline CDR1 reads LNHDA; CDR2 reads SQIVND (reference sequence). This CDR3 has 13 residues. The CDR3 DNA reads TGTGCCAGTAGTAACCCACAGGATCAGCCCCAGCATTTT. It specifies CASSNPQDQPQHF.

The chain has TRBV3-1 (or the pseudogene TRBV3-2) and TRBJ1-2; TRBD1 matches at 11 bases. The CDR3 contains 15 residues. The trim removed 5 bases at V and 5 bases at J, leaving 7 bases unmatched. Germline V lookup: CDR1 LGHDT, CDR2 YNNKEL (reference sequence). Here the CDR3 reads CASSSSDRGRYGYTF. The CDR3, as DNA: TGTGCCAGCAGCTCCTCGGACAGGGGGCGATATGGCTACACCTTC.

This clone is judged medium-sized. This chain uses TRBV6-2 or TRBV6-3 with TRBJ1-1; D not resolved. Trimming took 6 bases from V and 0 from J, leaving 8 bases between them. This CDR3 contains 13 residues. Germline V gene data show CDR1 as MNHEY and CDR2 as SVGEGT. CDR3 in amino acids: CASSLSMNTEAFF. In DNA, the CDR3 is TGTGCCAGCAGCCTTTCAATGAACACTGAAGCTTTCTTT.

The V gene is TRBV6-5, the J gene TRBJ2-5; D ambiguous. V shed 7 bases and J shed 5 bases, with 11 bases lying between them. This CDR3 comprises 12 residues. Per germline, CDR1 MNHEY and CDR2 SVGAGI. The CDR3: CASNIARETQYF. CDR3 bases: TGTGCCAGCAACATTGCGCGGGAGACCCAGTACTTC.

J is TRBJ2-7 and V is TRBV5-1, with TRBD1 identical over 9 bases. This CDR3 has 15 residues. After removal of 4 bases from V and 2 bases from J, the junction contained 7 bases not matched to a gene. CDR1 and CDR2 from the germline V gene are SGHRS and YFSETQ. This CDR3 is CASSLGTGQTYEQYF. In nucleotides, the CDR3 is TGCGCCAGCAGCCTCGGGACAGGGCAAACCTACGAGCAGTACTTC.

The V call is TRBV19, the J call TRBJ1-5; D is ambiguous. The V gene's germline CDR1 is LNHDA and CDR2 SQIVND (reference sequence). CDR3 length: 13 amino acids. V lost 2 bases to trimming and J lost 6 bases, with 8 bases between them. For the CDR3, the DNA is TGTGCCAGTAGTATAATTGGGAGTCAGCCCCAGCATTTT. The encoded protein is CASSIIGSQPQHF. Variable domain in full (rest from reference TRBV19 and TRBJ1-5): DGGITQSPKYLFRKEGQNVTLSCEQNLNHDAMYWYRQDPGQGLRLIYYSQIVNDFQKGDIAEGYSVSREKKESFPLTVTSAQKNPTAFYLCASSIIGSQPQHFGDGTRLSIL.

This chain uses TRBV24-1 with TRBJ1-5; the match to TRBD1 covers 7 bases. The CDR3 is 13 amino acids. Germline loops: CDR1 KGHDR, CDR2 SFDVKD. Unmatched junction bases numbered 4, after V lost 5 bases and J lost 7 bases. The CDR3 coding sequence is TGTGCCACCAGTGCACAGGGGTGGCAGCCCCAGCATTTT. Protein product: CATSAQGWQPQHF.

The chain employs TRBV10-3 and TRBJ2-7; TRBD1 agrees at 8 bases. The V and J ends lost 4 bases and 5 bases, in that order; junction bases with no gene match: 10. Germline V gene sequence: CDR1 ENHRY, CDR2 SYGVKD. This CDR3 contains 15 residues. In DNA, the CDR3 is TGTGCCATCAGTGCAGGGGGCGAACGGTTGGACGAGCAGTACTTC. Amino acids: CAISAGGERLDEQYF.

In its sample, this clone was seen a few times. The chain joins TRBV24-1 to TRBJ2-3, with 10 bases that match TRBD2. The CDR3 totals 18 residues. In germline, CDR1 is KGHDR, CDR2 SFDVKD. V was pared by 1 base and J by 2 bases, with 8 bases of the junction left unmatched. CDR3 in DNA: TGTGCCACCAGTGATTTCCCCAGCGGGAGGGCCAACACAGATACGCAGTATTTT. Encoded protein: CATSDFPSGRANTDTQYF.

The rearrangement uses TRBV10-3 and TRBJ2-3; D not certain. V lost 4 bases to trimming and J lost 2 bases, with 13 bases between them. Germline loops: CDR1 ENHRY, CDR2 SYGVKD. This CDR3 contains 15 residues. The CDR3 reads CAISASSRPTDTQYF. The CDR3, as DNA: TGTGCCATCAGTGCCTCATCCAGACCCACAGATACGCAGTATTTT.

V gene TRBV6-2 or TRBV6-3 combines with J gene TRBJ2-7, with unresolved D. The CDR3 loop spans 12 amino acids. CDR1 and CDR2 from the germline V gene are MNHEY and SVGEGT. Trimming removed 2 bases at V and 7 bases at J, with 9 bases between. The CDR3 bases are TGTGCCAGCAGTTACAGGGAAGGTGAGCAGTACTTC. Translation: CASSYREGEQYF.

CDR3 coding DNA: TGTGCCAGCAGTTTATCGGGGAGGGGAGCCTACGAGCAGTACTTC. Translated: CASSLSGRGAYEQYF. The chain links TRBV27 to TRBJ2-7; 7 bases align to TRBD2. After removal of 0 bases from V and 2 bases from J, the junction contained 4 bases not matched to a gene. The CDR3 has 15 amino acids. CDR1 and CDR2 (germline): MNHEY, SMNVEV (reference sequence).

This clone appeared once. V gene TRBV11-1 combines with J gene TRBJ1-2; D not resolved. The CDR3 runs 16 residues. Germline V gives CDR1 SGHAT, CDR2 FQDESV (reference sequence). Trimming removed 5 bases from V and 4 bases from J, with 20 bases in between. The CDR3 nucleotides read TGTGCCAGCAGCCAAGGACCCTCCCCAAAGGGCTATGGCTACACCTTC. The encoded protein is CASSQGPSPKGYGYTF.

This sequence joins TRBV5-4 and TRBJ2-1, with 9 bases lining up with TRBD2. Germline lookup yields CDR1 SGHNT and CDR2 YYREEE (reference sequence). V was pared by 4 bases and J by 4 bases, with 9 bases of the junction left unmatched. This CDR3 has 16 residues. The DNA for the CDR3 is TGTGCCAGCAGCCCTGGGGGAGCGGGGGGTTACAATGAGCAGTTCTTC. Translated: CASSPGGAGGYNEQFF.

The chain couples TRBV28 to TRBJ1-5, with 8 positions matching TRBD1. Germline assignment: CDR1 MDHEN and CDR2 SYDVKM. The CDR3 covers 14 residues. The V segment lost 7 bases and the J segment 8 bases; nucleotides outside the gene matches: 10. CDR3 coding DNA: TGTGCCAGCACCCCTCGGACAGGGAGAAAGCCCCAGCATTTT. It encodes CASTPRTGRKPQHF. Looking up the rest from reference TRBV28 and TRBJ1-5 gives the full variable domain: DVKVTQSSRYLVKRTGEKVFLECVQDMDHENMFWYRQDPGLGLRLIYFSYDVKMKEKGDIPEGYSVSREKKERFSLILESASTNQTSMYLCASTPRTGRKPQHFGDGTRLSIL.

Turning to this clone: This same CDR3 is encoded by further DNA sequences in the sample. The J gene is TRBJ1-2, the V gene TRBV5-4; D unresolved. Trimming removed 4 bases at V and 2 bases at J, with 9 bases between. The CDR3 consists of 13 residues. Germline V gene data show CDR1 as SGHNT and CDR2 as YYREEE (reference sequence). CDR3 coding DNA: TGTGCCAGCAGCCCGGCCGGCAACTATGGCTACACCTTC. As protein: CASSPAGNYGYTF.

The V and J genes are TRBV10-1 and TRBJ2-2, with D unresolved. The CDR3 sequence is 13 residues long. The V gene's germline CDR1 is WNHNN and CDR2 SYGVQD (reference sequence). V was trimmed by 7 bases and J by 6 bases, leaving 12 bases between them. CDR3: CASKIGDSGELFF. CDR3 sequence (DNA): TGCGCCAGCAAAATTGGCGATTCCGGGGAGCTGTTTTTT.

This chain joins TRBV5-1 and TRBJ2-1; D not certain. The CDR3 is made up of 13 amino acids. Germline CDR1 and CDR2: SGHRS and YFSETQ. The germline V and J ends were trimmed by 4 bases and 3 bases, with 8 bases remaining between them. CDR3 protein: CASSMDGYNEQFF. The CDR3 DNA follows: TGCGCCAGCAGCATGGACGGCTACAATGAGCAGTTCTTC.

CDR3 nucleotide sequence: TGTGCCAGCAGTCCAGGGGGATGGTATGGCTACACCTTC. As protein: CASSPGGWYGYTF. The rearrangement uses TRBV7-9 and TRBJ1-2, with 7 bases matching TRBD1. CDR1 is SEHNR, CDR2 FQNEAQ, per germline (reference sequence). With 6 bases clipped from V and 5 bases from J, the junction kept 6 bases outside the gene matches. The CDR3 is 13 residues long.